Listed below are T cell receptor beta chains from one sample, sequenced in a study of post-analysis software for immune sequencing data. TCRdb passed the PCR reads through MiXCR, listing each CDR3 protein once. The sample includes roughly 580,000 distinct CDR3 sequences, around 47% of them seen just once. The sequenced sample was blood. These receptors were taken from a girl aged 10 to 17 with multiple sclerosis. Both conserved end residues are part of each CDR3. A D gene is named only where the DNA matches it firmly. A row's size may be missing; if present it is once, few, many or a size class.

abundance: -
v_gene: TRBV4-1
j_gene: TRBJ2-4
d_gene: -
CDR3aa: CASSQPADAAKNIQYF
CDR3nt: TGCGCCAGCAGCCAGCCGGCGGATGCAGCCAAAAACATTCAGTACTTC

abundance: -
v_gene: TRBV12-3/TRBV12-4
j_gene: TRBJ1-2
d_gene: TRBD1
CDR3aa: CASSLFSGGDGYTF
CDR3nt: TGTGCCAGCAGTTTATTCTCAGGGGGCGATGGCTACACCTTC

abundance: -
v_gene: TRBV7-6
j_gene: TRBJ2-5
d_gene: TRBD2
CDR3aa: CASSSAGESETQYF
CDR3nt: TGTGCCAGCAGCTCAGCGGGAGAATCAGAGACCCAGTACTTC

abundance: -
v_gene: TRBV27
j_gene: TRBJ2-4
d_gene: -
CDR3aa: CASSLGSGADTYF
CDR3nt: TGTGCCAGCAGTTTAGGTTCGGGAGCGGATACGTACTTC

abundance: -
v_gene: TRBV12-3/TRBV12-4
j_gene: TRBJ2-5
d_gene: TRBD1
CDR3aa: CASRTSTGGRQETQYF
CDR3nt: TGTGCCAGCAGGACCTCGACAGGGGGTCGGCAAGAGACCCAGTACTTC

abundance: -
v_gene: TRBV24-1
j_gene: TRBJ2-4
d_gene: -
CDR3aa: CATSNAALGKNIQYF
CDR3nt: TGTGCCACCAGTAACGCAGCGTTGGGCAAAAACATTCAGTACTTC

abundance: -
v_gene: TRBV7-9
j_gene: TRBJ1-2
d_gene: -
CDR3aa: CASSLSKGPSNYGYTF
CDR3nt: TGTGCCAGCAGCCTAAGCAAGGGGCCTTCTAACTATGGCTACACCTTC

abundance: -
v_gene: TRBV9
j_gene: TRBJ2-7
d_gene: -
CDR3aa: CASSVVPVRPYEQYF
CDR3nt: TGTGCCAGCAGCGTAGTACCCGTAAGGCCCTACGAGCAGTACTTC

abundance: -
v_gene: TRBV6-1
j_gene: TRBJ2-3
d_gene: -
CDR3aa: CASKTRSSTDTQYF
CDR3nt: TGTGCCAGCAAAACGCGGAGTTCCACAGATACGCAGTATTTT

abundance: -
v_gene: TRBV5-1
j_gene: TRBJ2-1
d_gene: -
CDR3aa: CASSLGEDVSEQFF
CDR3nt: TGCGCCAGCAGCTTGGGCGAGGACGTCAGTGAGCAGTTCTTC

abundance: -
v_gene: TRBV12-3/TRBV12-4
j_gene: TRBJ2-3
d_gene: -
CDR3aa: CASRGLPDTQYF
CDR3nt: TGTGCCAGCAGGGGACTCCCAGATACGCAGTATTTT

abundance: -
v_gene: TRBV10-3
j_gene: TRBJ2-7
d_gene: TRBD2
CDR3aa: CAISEPRPGLVPSYEQYF
CDR3nt: TGTGCCATCAGTGAGCCCAGACCGGGACTAGTTCCCTCCTACGAGCAGTACTTC

abundance: few
v_gene: TRBV29-1
j_gene: TRBJ1-2
d_gene: -
CDR3aa: CSVTATDSDYGYTF
CDR3nt: TGCAGCGTGACAGCGACGGACTCGGACTATGGCTACACCTTC

abundance: -
v_gene: TRBV7-9
j_gene: TRBJ2-7
d_gene: -
CDR3aa: CASSLIGEQYF
CDR3nt: TGTGCCAGCAGCTTAATCGGGGAGCAGTACTTC

abundance: few
v_gene: TRBV25-1
j_gene: TRBJ2-5
d_gene: TRBD2
CDR3aa: CASSRGGGAGETQYF
CDR3nt: TGTGCCAGCAGTCGTGGCGGGGGGGCTGGAGAGACCCAGTACTTC

abundance: -
v_gene: TRBV5-1
j_gene: TRBJ2-7
d_gene: TRBD2
CDR3aa: CASRIGLAEGPYEQYF
CDR3nt: TGCGCCAGCAGGATCGGTCTAGCGGAGGGGCCCTACGAGCAGTACTTC

abundance: -
v_gene: TRBV6-2/TRBV6-3
j_gene: TRBJ1-2
d_gene: -
CDR3aa: CASSYALGAGGYTF
CDR3nt: TGTGCCAGCAGTTATGCGCTGGGTGCGGGCGGCTACACCTTC

abundance: -
v_gene: TRBV12-3/TRBV12-4
j_gene: TRBJ1-1
d_gene: -
CDR3aa: CASSLWGEANTEAFF
CDR3nt: TGTGCCAGCAGTTTATGGGGTGAGGCGAACACTGAAGCTTTCTTT

abundance: -
v_gene: TRBV24-1
j_gene: TRBJ2-5
d_gene: -
CDR3aa: CATSEPGLQETQYF
CDR3nt: TGTGCCACCAGTGAGCCGGGACTCCAAGAGACCCAGTACTTC

abundance: -
v_gene: TRBV9
j_gene: TRBJ2-7
d_gene: -
CDR3aa: CASSVAQGYEQYF
CDR3nt: TGTGCCAGCAGCGTAGCACAGGGCTACGAGCAGTACTTC

abundance: -
v_gene: TRBV7-9
j_gene: TRBJ2-5
d_gene: TRBD1
CDR3aa: CASSSDRAEETQYF
CDR3nt: TGTGCCAGCAGCTCGGACAGGGCGGAAGAGACCCAGTACTTC

abundance: -
v_gene: TRBV7-6
j_gene: TRBJ2-5
d_gene: -
CDR3aa: CASTPRITSSWETQYF
CDR3nt: TGTGCCAGCACCCCCAGGATCACATCTAGCTGGGAGACCCAGTACTTC